Listed below are T cell receptor beta chains from one sample, sequenced in a study of cytomegalovirus exposure and HLA in healthy donors. The table came from immunoSEQ multiplex PCR; TCRdb's copy has only in-frame clones and leaves some out. In the table there are some 250,000 clones, about 80% of which are singletons. Sequenced sample: PBMCs. These receptors originate from a woman aged 40 to 55 in good health and CMV-seropositive. The CDR3 runs from the conserved cysteine through the conserved F or W. The D gene is left open where the match is weak. A row's size may be missing; if present it is once, few, many or a size class.

V,J,length,D,size,DNA,CDR3
TRBV19,TRBJ2-5,15,NA,few,TGTGCCAGTAGCGTCAGTGCCGGGGAGGTAGAGACCCAGTACTTC,CASSVSAGEVETQYF
TRBV9,TRBJ1-1,16,TRBD1,NA,TGTGCCAGCAGCGTAGCGGGGGACAGTTTGAACACTGAAGCTTTCTTT,CASSVAGDSLNTEAFF
TRBV6-4,TRBJ1-2,16,TRBD1,NA,TGTGCCAGCAGTGAGCAATCGCAGGGGGCCGTCTATGGCTACACCTTC,CASSEQSQGAVYGYTF
TRBV19,TRBJ2-5,17,TRBD2,NA,TGTGCCAGTAGCAAACCGGGACTAGCGGGGGTAGGGGAGACCCAGTACTTC,CASSKPGLAGVGETQYF
TRBV29-1,TRBJ2-7,13,NA,NA,TGCAGCGTTGAAGGCGACAGGTTCTACGAGCAGTACTTC,CSVEGDRFYEQYF
TRBV11-1,TRBJ2-3,16,TRBD2,NA,TGTGCCAGCAGCTTAAGTCTAGCGGGGAGTACAGATACGCAGTATTTT,CASSLSLAGSTDTQYF
TRBV7-2,TRBJ1-2,16,NA,NA,TGTGCCAGCAGCTTAGGGCGGCAGTCCATCTTTGGGGGCTACACCTTC,CASSLGRQSIFGGYTF
TRBV18,TRBJ2-6,15,NA,NA,TGTGCCAGCTCACCGTCCAGCTCTGGGGCCAACGTCCTGACTTTC,CASSPSSSGANVLTF
TRBV5-4,TRBJ1-1,14,TRBD1,NA,TGTGCCAGCAGCTTGGCACAGGGGTGGCCTGAAGCTTTCTTT,CASSLAQGWPEAFF
TRBV11-2,TRBJ2-1,17,TRBD2,NA,TGTGCCAGCAGCTCATGGACTAGCGGGCTGTCCTACAATGAGCAGTTCTTC,CASSSWTSGLSYNEQFF
TRBV30,TRBJ2-1,12,NA,NA,TGTGCCTGGAGTACCTCCGGGTGTGAGCAGTTCTTC,CAWSTSGCEQFF
TRBV7-2,TRBJ2-5,14,NA,NA,TGTGCCAGCAGCTTGGACAGAAACCAAGAGACCCAGTACTTC,CASSLDRNQETQYF
TRBV11-3,TRBJ2-2,15,TRBD2,NA,TGTGCCAGCAGCTCAACTAGCGGGATAGCCGGGGAGCTGTTTTTT,CASSSTSGIAGELFF
TRBV6-5,TRBJ1-1,15,TRBD1,NA,TGTGCCAGCAGTCCCGCGGGACAGAAGAACACTGAAGCTTTCTTT,CASSPAGQKNTEAFF
TRBV5-1,TRBJ2-3,14,NA,NA,TGCGCCAGCAGCTTGGTCGCAGTCTCAGATACGCAGTATTTT,CASSLVAVSDTQYF
TRBV5-6,TRBJ1-5,14,TRBD1,NA,TGTGCCAGCACGACAGGGGGCGCCGATCAGCCCCAGCATTTT,CASTTGGADQPQHF
TRBV19,TRBJ2-1,16,TRBD2,once,TGTGCCAGTAGTATATGGGGCGGGAGTGCCTACAATGAGCAGTTCTTC,CASSIWGGSAYNEQFF
TRBV6-1,TRBJ1-1,13,NA,NA,TGTGCCAGCGCTCCGACGGGGAACACTGAAGCTTTCTTT,CASAPTGNTEAFF
TRBV5-6,TRBJ1-1,16,NA,NA,TGTGCCAGCAGCTTGGGCCTGAGGACAGCCCCAAATGAAGCTTTCTTT,CASSLGLRTAPNEAFF
TRBV5-8,TRBJ1-1,13,NA,once,TGTGCCAGCAGCCCGGGAGGGCGAACTGAAGCTTTCTTT,CASSPGGRTEAFF
TRBV7-8,TRBJ2-5,16,TRBD2,NA,TGTGCCAGCAGCTTAGTGGGACTAGCGGGGGGAGAGACCCAGTACTTC,CASSLVGLAGGETQYF
TRBV30,TRBJ2-7,14,TRBD1,NA,TGTGCCTGTACCAGGACAGGCACAACCTACGAGCAGTACTTC,CACTRTGTTYEQYF
TRBV30,TRBJ2-6,19,TRBD1,NA,TGTGCCTGGAGCAGGACAGGGGGTGGGGTAGGCTCTGGGGCCAACGTCCTGACTTTC,CAWSRTGGGVGSGANVLTF
TRBV6-5,TRBJ2-5,14,NA,NA,TGTGCCAGCAGTTACTCGAAGCTTCAAGAGACCCAGTACTTC,CASSYSKLQETQYF
TRBV7-2,TRBJ1-6,14,TRBD1,NA,TGTGCCAGCAGCTTAACACAGGGGAGTTCACCCCTCCACTTT,CASSLTQGSSPLHF
TRBV13,TRBJ2-1,14,NA,NA,TGTGCCAGCAGCCTGGAGGGAGATAGGAATGAGCAGTTCTTC,CASSLEGDRNEQFF
TRBV5-8,TRBJ2-5,13,TRBD1,NA,TGTGCCAGCAGCTCCGGACAGGGGTTGGAGCAGTACTTC,CASSSGQGLEQYF
TRBV7-9,TRBJ2-2,13,NA,NA,TGTGCCAGCAGCTTAGAGGCGGTCGGGGAGCTGTTTTTT,CASSLEAVGELFF
TRBV6-6,TRBJ2-2,13,NA,few,TGTGCCAGCAGTTACCCCCCAGGCGGGGAGCTGTTTTTT,CASSYPPGGELFF
TRBV19,TRBJ1-1,14,TRBD1,few,TGTGCCAGTAGTATGAACGGACAGGACACTGAAGCTTTCTTT,CASSMNGQDTEAFF
TRBV7-9,TRBJ2-7,13,NA,NA,TGTGCCAGCAGCGGACAGCCCCCCTACGAGCAGTACTTC,CASSGQPPYEQYF
TRBV28,TRBJ1-1,13,TRBD1,NA,TGTGCCAGCACAGGGGGCAGGAACACTGAAGCTTTCTTT,CASTGGRNTEAFF
TRBV7-2,TRBJ1-6,15,NA,NA,TGTGCCAGCAGCTTAGATGGAGGGTCGGGTTCACCCCTCCACTTT,CASSLDGGSGSPLHF
TRBV29-1,TRBJ1-1,14,TRBD1,NA,TGCAGCGTTTTACAGGGGGCTGAAGTTTCTGAAGCTTTCTTT,CSVLQGAEVSEAFF
TRBV5-4,TRBJ2-5,13,NA,NA,TGTGCCAGCAGCTTGGAACCGGGGGAGACCCAGTACTTC,CASSLEPGETQYF
TRBV18,TRBJ1-2,14,NA,NA,TGTGCCAGCTCACCCGGAGAACAGGGATATGGCTACACCTTC,CASSPGEQGYGYTF
TRBV30,TRBJ1-2,13,TRBD1,NA,TGTGCCTGGAACCGGGACAGGGTCTATGGCTACACCTTC,CAWNRDRVYGYTF
TRBV27,TRBJ1-3,15,NA,NA,TGTGCCAGCAGTTTAGGAGGGAGGGAAGGAAACACCATATATTTT,CASSLGGREGNTIYF
TRBV7-9,TRBJ1-2,13,NA,NA,TGTGCCAGCAGCTTGGGGGGGGGCTATGGCTACACCTTC,CASSLGGGYGYTF
TRBV6-6,TRBJ1-2,16,TRBD1,NA,TGTGCCAGCAGTTCCGGGACAGTAATGGTTAACTATGGCTACACCTTC,CASSSGTVMVNYGYTF
TRBV7-6,TRBJ2-3,14,NA,NA,TGTGCCAGCAGCTTAGGCTCTGCTCGGGATACGCAGTATTTT,CASSLGSARDTQYF
TRBV30,TRBJ2-7,17,TRBD1,NA,TGTGCCTGGATTTACGACAGGGGCTCTATTATCGAATACGAGCAGTACTTC,CAWIYDRGSIIEYEQYF
TRBV10-3,TRBJ2-1,11,NA,NA,TGTGCCATCAGTCGAGGTAATGAGCAGTTCTTC,CAISRGNEQFF
TRBV11-2,TRBJ2-7,14,NA,NA,TGTGCCAGCAGCCCCCGGGGGGGACAGTACGAGCAGTACTTC,CASSPRGGQYEQYF
TRBV2,TRBJ2-2,15,NA,NA,TGTGCCAGCATAAGGGACTTCACCAACACCGGGGAGCTGTTTTTT,CASIRDFTNTGELFF
TRBV7-9,TRBJ2-7,11,NA,NA,TGTGCCAGCAGCTACGGACAGGAGCAGTACTTC,CASSYGQEQYF
TRBV19,TRBJ1-4,16,NA,NA,TGTGCCAGTAGTATATTCAGGGCCGCTTTGGGTGAAAAACTGTTTTTT,CASSIFRAALGEKLFF
TRBV7-3,TRBJ2-3,14,NA,NA,TGTGCCAGCAGCCCCGGAGGGAGTTCAGATACGCAGTATTTT,CASSPGGSSDTQYF
TRBV6-6,TRBJ1-3,11,NA,NA,TGTGCCAGCAGGTCAACGCGGGGGCAATATTTT,CASRSTRGQYF
TRBV27,TRBJ2-3,13,NA,NA,TGTGCCAGCAGTTTATCCGCCAGGGGCACGCAGTATTTT,CASSLSARGTQYF
TRBV27,TRBJ1-4,16,NA,NA,TGTGCCAGCAGTTTTGGGGGGGCAGGGGCGGGGGAAAAACTGTTTTTT,CASSFGGAGAGEKLFF
TRBV27,TRBJ1-5,15,NA,NA,TGTGCCAGCAGTTTCATCCCAGGGGGCAATCAGCCCCAGCATTTT,CASSFIPGGNQPQHF
TRBV11-2,TRBJ2-1,12,NA,NA,TGTGCCAGCAGCTTAGTACGGAGTGAGCAGTTCTTC,CASSLVRSEQFF
TRBV27,TRBJ1-1,15,TRBD1,once,TGTGCCAGCAGTTTCCTACGAAGGGACAGGGGGGAAGCTTTCTTT,CASSFLRRDRGEAFF
TRBV4-3,TRBJ1-5,17,TRBD1,few,TGCGCCAGCAGCCAAGACTGGAACAGGGGGGTGGGTCAGCCCCAGCATTTT,CASSQDWNRGVGQPQHF
TRBV2,TRBJ1-4,14,NA,NA,TGTGCCAGCAGGGTCGGGCAGGGGAGTGAAAAACTGTTTTTT,CASRVGQGSEKLFF
TRBV10-3,TRBJ2-3,14,NA,NA,TGTGCCATCAGTGAGTCCGCCGGGACAGATACGCAGTATTTT,CAISESAGTDTQYF
TRBV27,TRBJ1-3,16,NA,NA,TGTGCCAGCAGTACCCTGGGCAGGGGAACCGGAAACACCATATATTTT,CASSTLGRGTGNTIYF
TRBV5-1,TRBJ2-7,15,TRBD2,NA,TGCGCCAGCAGCTTGGCGATTGGACTAGCGGGTGAGCAGTACTTC,CASSLAIGLAGEQYF